The rows below give T cell receptor beta chains drawn from one sample of a study of blood T cell repertoires in COVID-19. The method was immunoSEQ multiplex PCR; TCRdb's version includes in-frame clones alone and lacks a portion of them. The repertoire holds about 270,000 clones, with less than 90% as singletons. Sequencing input: peripheral blood. These receptors all stem from a woman aged 70 to 79 with COVID-19, enrolled during active disease. CDR3s include the opening cysteine and the closing phenylalanine or tryptophan. Fields, in order: V gene, J gene, clone size, D gene, CDR3 DNA, CDR3 protein. A D gene is named only where the DNA matches it firmly. Some rows have no size entry. The others give once, few or many, or a class for an expanded clone.

>TRBV3-1/TRBV3-2|TRBJ1-3|.|.
TGTGCCAGCAGCCAAGTACTCCCTGGAAACACCATATATTTT
CASSQVLPGNTIYF
>TRBV2|TRBJ2-2|.|TRBD1
TGTGCCAGCACCCGACAGGGGAACACCGGGGAGCTGTTTTTT
CASTRQGNTGELFF
>TRBV6-6|TRBJ2-7|few|TRBD1
TGTGCCAGCAGGAGGGGACAGGGTGAATCCTACGAGCAGTACTTC
CASRRGQGESYEQYF
>TRBV12-3/TRBV12-4|TRBJ1-1|.|.
TGTGCCAGCAGGGGCAGGTTTTACGCTGAAGCTTTCTTT
CASRGRFYAEAFF
>TRBV2|TRBJ1-6|.|.
TGTGCCAGCAGTGCTGAGTCTTATTCACCCCTCCACTTT
CASSAESYSPLHF
>TRBV5-6|TRBJ2-5|.|TRBD2
TGTGCCAGCAGCTTGGCTCTAGCGGGGGGACAAGAGACCCAGTACTTC
CASSLALAGGQETQYF
>TRBV6-6|TRBJ2-7|.|.
TGTGCCAGCAGTTCCTTTTACGAGCAGTACTTC
CASSSFYEQYF
>TRBV9|TRBJ2-5|.|TRBD2
TGTGCCAGCAGCGCTCGGACTAGCGGGGGTTGGGAGACCCAGTACTTC
CASSARTSGGWETQYF
>TRBV7-6|TRBJ2-2|.|TRBD1
TGTGCCAGCAGTCCCGGGACAGGGAACACCGGGGAGCTGTTTTTT
CASSPGTGNTGELFF
>TRBV6-1|TRBJ1-2|.|.
TGTGCCAGCAGTGAAAGGCCAGGAAACTATGGCTACACCTTC
CASSERPGNYGYTF
>TRBV2|TRBJ2-2|.|TRBD2
TGTGCCAGCCGCCGACTAGCGGATAACACCGGGGAGCTGTTTTTT
CASRRLADNTGELFF
>TRBV29-1|TRBJ2-1|.|.
TGCAGCGTTGAAGATTTTCAGGGGGGCAATGAGCAGTTCTTC
CSVEDFQGGNEQFF
>TRBV5-4|TRBJ2-5|.|TRBD2
TGTGCCAGCAGCTTGGCTAGCGGGGGGGGAGAGACCCAGTACTTC
CASSLASGGGETQYF
>TRBV11-2|TRBJ2-2|few|.
TGTGCCAGCAGGTCCCTGGGGGGGCGTAGGAACACCGGGGAGCTGTTTTTT
CASRSLGGRRNTGELFF
>TRBV30|TRBJ1-3|.|TRBD1
TGTGCCTGGAGTGTACCCCGACGGACAGGGACTGGAAACACCATATATTTT
CAWSVPRRTGTGNTIYF
>TRBV7-6|TRBJ2-1|.|.
TGTGCCAGCAGTTCCGACAATGAGCAGTTCTTC
CASSSDNEQFF
>TRBV28|TRBJ2-7|.|.
TGTGCCAGCAGTTCAGTTTGGACACCTTACTACGAGCAGTACTTC
CASSSVWTPYYEQYF
>TRBV7-2|TRBJ2-1|.|.
TGTGCCAGCAGCTTAGCGCGAGGGCGCCTAAGCAATGAGCAGTTCTTC
CASSLARGRLSNEQFF
>TRBV3-1/TRBV3-2|TRBJ2-4|many|TRBD2
TGTGCCAGCAGCCCTAGCGGGGGGGCCCAAAACATTCAGTACTTC
CASSPSGGAQNIQYF
>TRBV3-1/TRBV3-2|TRBJ2-7|few|.
TGTGCCAGCAGCCAAGATCGAGGGACCTACGAGCAGTACTTC
CASSQDRGTYEQYF
>TRBV2|TRBJ1-4|.|TRBD1
TGTGCCAGTTCAGGGGGCCGGGATGAAAAACTGTTTTTT
CASSGGRDEKLFF
>TRBV19|TRBJ1-4|few|.
TGTGCCAGTGGACCCGGGCGGACTAATAATGAAAAACTGTTTTTT
CASGPGRTNNEKLFF
>TRBV5-8|TRBJ2-7|.|TRBD1
TGTGCCAGCAGCTGGAGAGGGGGCGCAATATACTACGAGCAGTACTTC
CASSWRGGAIYYEQYF
>TRBV14|TRBJ1-1|.|.
TGTGCCAGCAGCCGGGGGGTCGGAAACACTGAAGCTTTCTTT
CASSRGVGNTEAFF